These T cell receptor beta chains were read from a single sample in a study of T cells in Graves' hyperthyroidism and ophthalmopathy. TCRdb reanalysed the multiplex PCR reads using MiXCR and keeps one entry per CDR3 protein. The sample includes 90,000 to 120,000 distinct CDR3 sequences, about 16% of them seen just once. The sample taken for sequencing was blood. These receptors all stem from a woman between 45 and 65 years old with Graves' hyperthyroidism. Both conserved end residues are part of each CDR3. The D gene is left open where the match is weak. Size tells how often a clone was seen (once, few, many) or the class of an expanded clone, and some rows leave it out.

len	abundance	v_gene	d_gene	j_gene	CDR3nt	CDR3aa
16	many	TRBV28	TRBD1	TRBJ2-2	TGTGCCAGCAGTTCCCCCAGGGGGCGCGGGACCGGGGAGCTGTTTTTT	CASSSPRGRGTGELFF
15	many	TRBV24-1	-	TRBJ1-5	TGTGCCACCAGTGCCGGGCAGGGTACCAATCAGCCCCAGCATTTT	CATSAGQGTNQPQHF
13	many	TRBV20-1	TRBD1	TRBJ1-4	TGCAGTGCTCCGACAGGGCCTAATGAAAAACTGTTTTTT	CSAPTGPNEKLFF
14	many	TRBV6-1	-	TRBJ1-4	TGTGCCAGCGGAAGACAGCTCGCGGTAGAAAAACTGTTTTTT	CASGRQLAVEKLFF
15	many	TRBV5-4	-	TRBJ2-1	TGTGCCAGCAGCCAGGACAGCGATTCCTACAATGAGCAGTTCTTC	CASSQDSDSYNEQFF
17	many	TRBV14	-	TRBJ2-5	TGTGCCAGCAGCCAAGTCCCCCCGTGGCTGGGACTAGAGACCCAGTACTTC	CASSQVPPWLGLETQYF
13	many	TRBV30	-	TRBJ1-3	TGTGCCTGGACCAAGGGAACTGGAAACACCATATATTTT	CAWTKGTGNTIYF
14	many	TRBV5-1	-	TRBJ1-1	TGCGCCAGCAGCTTATCCCCAGGAGACACTGAAGCTTTCTTT	CASSLSPGDTEAFF
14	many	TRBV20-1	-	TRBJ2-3	TGCAGTGCTAGAGATTTAGGGGGCACAGATACGCAGTATTTT	CSARDLGGTDTQYF
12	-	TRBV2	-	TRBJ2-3	TGTGCCAGCAGTGGGGACGCAGATACGCAGTATTTT	CASSGDADTQYF
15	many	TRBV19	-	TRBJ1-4	TGTGCCAGTAGTGACCTCCGACAGGCCGGAGAAAAACTGTTTTTT	CASSDLRQAGEKLFF
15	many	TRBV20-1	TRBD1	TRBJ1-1	TGCAGTGCGAAAAACGCGGGACAGGGGAACACTGAAGCTTTCTTT	CSAKNAGQGNTEAFF
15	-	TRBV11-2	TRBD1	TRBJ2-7	TGTGCCAGCAGCCGGGATGGGGGACAGACCTACGAGCAGTACTTC	CASSRDGGQTYEQYF
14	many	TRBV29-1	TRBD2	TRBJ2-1	TGCAGCGTTGCGGAACTAGCGGCCTATCAGGAGCAGTTCTTC	CSVAELAAYQEQFF
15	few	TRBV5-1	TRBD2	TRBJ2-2	TGCGCCAGCAGCCATGGGACTAGAGATGCCGGGGAGCTGTTTTTT	CASSHGTRDAGELFF
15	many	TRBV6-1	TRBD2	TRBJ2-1	TGTGCCAGCAGGTTAGCGGGAAGCTCCTACAATGAGCAGTTCTTC	CASRLAGSSYNEQFF
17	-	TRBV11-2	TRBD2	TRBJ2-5	TGTGCCAGCAGCTTAGAGGCCGGGTTAGCGGGAGTAGAGACCCAGTACTTC	CASSLEAGLAGVETQYF
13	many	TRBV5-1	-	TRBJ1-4	TGCGCCAGCAGCTTGTGGCCAGGGGAAAAACTGTTTTTT	CASSLWPGEKLFF
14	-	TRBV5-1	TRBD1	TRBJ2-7	TGCGCCAGCAGCTTGGAGGACAGGGACTACGAGCAGTACTTC	CASSLEDRDYEQYF
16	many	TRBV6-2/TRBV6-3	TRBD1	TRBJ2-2	TGTGCCAGCAACACACGATACAGGGGTGACGGCGGGGAGCTGTTTTTT	CASNTRYRGDGGELFF
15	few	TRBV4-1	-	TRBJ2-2	TGCGCCAGCAGCCAGCGGGACATTGGACCCGGGGAGCTGTTTTTT	CASSQRDIGPGELFF
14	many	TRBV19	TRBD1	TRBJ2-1	TGTGCCAGTAGTATGGGACAGGGGGCTGGTGAGCAGTTCTTC	CASSMGQGAGEQFF
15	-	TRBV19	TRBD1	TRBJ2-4	TGTGCCAGTAGTATTTGGACAGGGGGTATGAACATTCAGTACTTC	CASSIWTGGMNIQYF